This T cell receptor (beta chain) was sequenced in a study of T-cell reconstitution after alpha-beta-depleted transplantation in children. General study points: After transplant, high TCRbeta diversity at day 60 in some patients arose from surviving recipient T cells and thymic progenitors. T-cell counts and diversity at one year post-transplant came mainly from newly produced T cells. Several hundred expanded graft clones reportedly supplied alpha-beta T cells about two months after transplant.

This CDR3 is 14 amino acids long. Germline V CDR1 and CDR2: SGHAT, FQNNGV. Unique molecular identifiers were incorporated into the prepared TCRbeta library. Each CDR3 protein is one row after TCRdb ran MiXCR on the PCR reads. This sample carries about 280,000 distinct CDR3 sequences, 11% of them seen once, and the ten largest clones take 23%. Concerning this clonotype: Its antigen is undetermined. A read error may be the cause here, since a much bigger clone is one base away.

The TCR sequence derives from a male patient between 2 and 10 years old who had a stem cell transplant for chronic granulomatous disease, so the T cells may come from the graft donor. The chain combines TRBV11-2 with TRBJ2-1; no clear D gene. The sample consisted of peripheral blood, taken 180 days after TCRalphabeta/CD19-depleted stem cell transplant. The CDR3 here is CASSQPGSYNEQSF. The CDR3 DNA is TGTGCCAGCAGCCAACCCGGCTCCTACAATGAGCAGTCCTTC.